These 11 T cell receptor beta chains came from one sample sequenced in a study of control samples from healthy donors and cancer patients. Sequencing used immunoSEQ multiplex PCR; TCRdb keeps in-frame clones, though not all of them. The sample holds some 73,000 clones; roughly 94% are singletons and the top ten take around 6.5%. Sequencing used blood. These receptors originate from a woman between 35 and 50 years old in good health.

This clone was observed a few times. J is TRBJ1-4 and V is TRBV7-9; D is unresolved. With 3 bases removed from V and 2 bases from J, the gap between germline ends came to 13 bases. Germline loops: CDR1 SEHNR, CDR2 FQNEAQ (reference sequence). The CDR3 runs to 16 residues. CDR3 residues: CASSFDFFGTNEKLFF. Here the CDR3 DNA reads TGTGCCAGCAGCTTTGACTTCTTTGGGACTAATGAAAAACTGTTTTTT. Complete variable domain (other parts from reference TRBV7-9 and TRBJ1-4): DTGVSQNPRHKITKRGQNVTFRCDPISEHNRLYWYRQTLGQGPEFLTYFQNEAQLEKSRLLSDRFSAERPKGSFSTLEIQRTEQGDSAMYLCASSFDFFGTNEKLFFGSGTQLSVL.

V and J are TRBV14 and TRBJ1-4; D remains ambiguous. The CDR3 is 16 amino acids. Germline V gene data show CDR1 as SGHDN and CDR2 as FVKESK. V gave up 0 bases and J gave up 10 bases, with 18 bases separating them. CDR3 amino acids: CASSQDMYWVWGKLFF. The CDR3 DNA follows: TGTGCCAGCAGCCAAGATATGTACTGGGTGTGGGGAAAACTGTTTTTT. The whole variable domain, remainder taken from reference TRBV14 and TRBJ1-4, is EAGVTQFPSHSVIEKGQTVTLRCDPISGHDNLYWYRRVMGKEIKFLLHFVKESKQDESGMPNNRFLAERTGGTYSTLKVQPAELEDSGVYFCASSQDMYWVWGKLFFGSGTQLSVL.

Here the CDR3 DNA reads TGTGCCAGCAGCTTGTATAGCGGGATTCCCAATGAGCAGTTCTTC. Translated: CASSLYSGIPNEQFF. The rearrangement joins TRBV11-2 to TRBJ2-1; TRBD2 agrees at 8 bases. The CDR3 contains 15 residues. Germline CDR1 and CDR2: SGHAT and FQNNGV. V lost 3 bases to trimming and J lost 6 bases; unmatched junction nucleotides: 7. Complete variable domain (other parts from reference TRBV11-2 and TRBJ2-1): EAGVAQSPRYKIIEKRQSVAFWCNPISGHATLYWYQQILGQGPKLLIQFQNNGVVDDSQLPKDRFSAERLKGVDSTLKIQPAKLEDSAVYLCASSLYSGIPNEQFFGPGTRLTVL.

With respect to this clone: The sample holds other DNA sequences that translate to the same CDR3. The chain has TRBV15 and TRBJ1-5; D call uncertain. The germline V gene encodes CDR1 LNHNV and CDR2 YYDKDF (reference sequence). This CDR3 is 14 amino acids long. V shed 1 base and J shed 3 bases, with 7 bases lying between them. The CDR3 is CATSRGRDNQPQHF. CDR3 nucleotide sequence: TGTGCCACCAGCAGAGGTCGAGACAATCAGCCCCAGCATTTT.

The chain couples TRBV7-2 to TRBJ2-5; maybe TRBD1 (5 bases). This CDR3 is 13 amino acids long. Trimming removed 5 bases from V and 5 bases from J, with 12 bases in between. Per the germline V gene, CDR1 is SGHTA and CDR2 is FQGNSA. The CDR3 sequence is CASSPREWETQYF. The DNA of the CDR3 is TGTGCCAGCAGCCCCAGGGAATGGGAGACCCAGTACTTC.

V is TRBV30 and J is TRBJ1-5, with 9 positions matching TRBD1. From germline, CDR1 is GTSNPN and CDR2 SVGIG (reference sequence). The CDR3 is made up of 11 amino acids. With V trimmed by 5 bases and J by 8 bases, 1 base remained unmatched. As DNA, the CDR3 is TGTGCCTGGGGACAGGGGAAGCCCCAGCATTTT. Its translation is CAWGQGKPQHF. The full variable domain, rest sourced from reference TRBV30 and TRBJ1-5, is SQTIHQWPATLVQPVGSPLSLECTVEGTSNPNLYWYRQAAGRGLQLLFYSVGIGQISSEVPQNLSASRPQDRQFILSSKKLLLSDSGFYLCAWGQGKPQHFGDGTRLSIL.

V is TRBV7-2 and J is TRBJ1-4; D possibly corresponds to TRBD1 (6 bases). Germline V gene sequence: CDR1 SGHTA, CDR2 FQGNSA. This CDR3 region has 15 residues. The germline V and J ends were trimmed by 4 bases and 8 bases, with 17 bases remaining between them. The CDR3 reads CASSSSQGNGEKLFF. Written as DNA, the CDR3 is TGTGCCAGCAGCTCCTCACAGGGTAATGGCGAAAAACTGTTTTTT.

The J gene is TRBJ1-2, the V gene TRBV7-8; the D gene is possibly TRBD1 (6 bases). Germline assignment: CDR1 SGHVS and CDR2 FQNEAQ. The V and J ends lost 5 bases and 5 bases respectively, with 21 bases between them. The CDR3 has 16 residues. Written as DNA, the CDR3 is TGTGCCAGCAGCCTCCGGGCGGGGGGCGCGTTTTATGGCTACACCTTC. Translated, it gives CASSLRAGGAFYGYTF.

The chain combines TRBV7-6 with TRBJ2-2; D gene ambiguous. The CDR3 totals 16 residues. V lost 5 bases and J lost 0, with 13 bases in between. Germline loops: CDR1 SGHVS, CDR2 FNYEAQ. CDR3 protein: CASSMRRLANTGELFF. CDR3 coding DNA: TGTGCCAGCAGCATGCGTCGCTTGGCGAACACCGGGGAGCTGTTTTTT.

The rearrangement uses TRBV27 and TRBJ2-5, with D perhaps TRBD2 (6 bases). CDR1 is MNHEY, CDR2 SMNVEV, per germline (reference sequence). CDR3 length equals 15 residues. With 3 bases removed from V and 0 bases from J, the gap between germline ends came to 11 bases. The CDR3 loop is CASSFTWGDQETQYF. CDR3 bases: TGTGCCAGCAGTTTCACGTGGGGGGACCAAGAGACCCAGTACTTC.

CDR3 in amino acids: CASSYGQNTEAFF. In DNA form, the CDR3 reads TGTGCCAGCAGCTACGGACAGAACACTGAAGCTTTCTTT. The chain joins TRBV13 to TRBJ1-1; possible D gene TRBD1, 5 bases. The CDR3 spans 13 residues. CDR1 is PRHDT and CDR2 is FYEKMQ in the germline V gene (reference sequence). V was pared by 4 bases and J by 1 base, with 7 bases between.